The TCR beta chain under discussion was sequenced for a study of radiation and T cells in renal cell carcinoma. Overall study context: Nephrectomy followed 15 Gy stereotactic body radiation by 4 weeks. The study's findings and limits: From baseline, blood top tumor clonotypes peaked at 2 weeks post-radiation. Pretreatment tumor biopsies were lacking, so baseline clonotypes are unknown.

The time point is: blood 2 weeks post-SBRT. Described treatment: 15 Gy SBRT to primary tumor, nephrectomy 4 weeks later. Sequencing used immunoSEQ multiplex PCR; TCRdb keeps in-frame clones, though not all of them. Of 70,000 or so clones in the sample, around 76% were seen once. The CDR3 is made up of 13 amino acids. Trimming left V 5 bases short and J 5 bases short, with 9 bases between. Looked up from germline, CDR1 is SEHNR and CDR2 is FQNEAQ (reference sequence). Details on this clone: The target antigen is unknown.

This sequence joins TRBV7-9 and TRBJ2-2, with D uncertain. This TCR was recovered from a man aged 55 to 70 with renal cell carcinoma. The material sequenced was blood, taken from a patient whose treatment included radiotherapy and nephrectomy. The CDR3 DNA follows: TGTGCCAGCAGCCAAGCGACGACCGGGGAGCTGTTTTTT. Its translation is CASSQATTGELFF.